These 7 T cell receptor beta chains were sequenced from one sample in a study of Graves' ophthalmopathy and Graves' hyperthyroidism (dated by TCRdb to 2016 to 2019). Sequenced on an Illumina HiSeq 2000. For repertoire sequencing, the TCR beta CDR3 regions were amplified from RNA transcripts. The first round of RT-PCR was done with HTBI primers and the Qiagen OneStep RT-PCR kit, and was followed by a second round of multiplex PCR, then size selection and purification. The public reads were run again by TCRdb, first through fastp at Q25 and then through MiXCR, and only productive beta chains were kept. Rows with a matching CDR3 protein are joined into one entry that keeps the most common DNA and genes. The sample table lists roughly 700,000 distinct CDR3 sequences, 35% to 50% of them with a count of one. Approximately 43% of the sample lies in the top ten. Sequencing was done on a sample of peripheral blood. The source of these receptors is an adult man with Graves' ophthalmopathy.

The chain is built from TRBV25-1 and TRBJ1-3; 7 bases align to TRBD1. Germline CDR1 and CDR2: MGHDK and SYGVNS. This CDR3 spans 15 amino acids. J lost 4 bases, V lost 6 bases, and 9 bases had no gene match. DNA of the CDR3: TGTGCCAGCAGGGAGACAGGGAAAAGAGGAAACACCATATATTTT. This gives the protein CASRETGKRGNTIYF. Variable domain in full (rest from reference TRBV25-1 and TRBJ1-3): EADIYQTPRYLVIGTGKKITLECSQTMGHDKMYWYQQDPGMELHLIHYSYGVNSTEKGDLSSESTVSRIRTEHFPLTLESARPSHTSQYLCASRETGKRGNTIYFGEGSWLTVV.

Many counts were recorded for this clonotype. This sequence joins TRBV25-1 and TRBJ2-7, with D unresolved. With 3 bases removed from V and 3 bases from J, the gap between germline ends came to 6 bases. The germline V gene encodes CDR1 MGHDK and CDR2 SYGVNS. This CDR3 spans 12 amino acids. CDR3 sequence: CASSDPFYEQYF. CDR3 sequence (DNA): TGTGCCAGCAGTGACCCCTTCTACGAGCAGTACTTC.

This chain links TRBV29-1 with TRBJ2-5, with 10 positions matching TRBD1. The V segment lost 7 bases and the J segment 5 bases; nucleotides outside the gene matches: 10. CDR3 length: 14 amino acids. Germline V CDR1 and CDR2: SQVTM, ANQGSEA. CDR3: CSARPGQGSETQYF. CDR3 bases: TGCAGCGCCCGCCCGGGACAGGGGAGTGAGACCCAGTACTTC.

This clonotype was seen many times. This chain joins TRBV12-3 or TRBV12-4 and TRBJ1-2, with D possibly matching TRBD1 (5 bases). The V end lost 4 bases, the J end lost 6 bases, and 6 bases lay between the germline ends. The CDR3 is 11 amino acids. CDR3 region: CASSWGDGYTF. The CDR3 DNA sequence: TGTGCCAGCAGTTGGGGGGATGGCTACACCTTC.

This clonotype was detected ten times or more. The gene calls are TRBV29-1 and TRBJ1-2, with D uncertain. Germline V gives CDR1 SQVTM, CDR2 ANQGSEA. V lost 2 bases and J 8 bases, leaving 9 bases between the germline ends. The CDR3 spans 11 residues. CDR3 in amino acids: CSVERILGYTF. In nucleotides, the CDR3 is TGCAGCGTTGAAAGGATTCTGGGCTACACCTTC.

This rearrangement joins TRBV11-1 to TRBJ1-4; 10 nucleotides line up with TRBD1. Looked up from germline, CDR1 is SGHAT and CDR2 is FQDESV (reference sequence). V shed 6 bases and J 10 bases; nucleotides not matched to a gene: 11. The CDR3 is made up of 15 amino acids. This chain's CDR3 is CASSSPGQGSGKLFF. In DNA form, the CDR3 reads TGTGCCAGCAGTTCCCCGGGACAGGGGTCCGGAAAACTGTTTTTT. Full variable domain (rest looked up from reference TRBV11-1 and TRBJ1-4): EAEVAQSPRYKITEKSQAVAFWCDPISGHATLYWYRQILGQGPELLVQFQDESVVDDSQLPKDRFSAERLKGVDSTLKIQPAELGDSAMYLCASSSPGQGSGKLFFGSGTQLSVL.

As to this clonotype: At one end the junction does not follow the germline gene, possibly because of a read error. The CDR3 protein is CASSVAQNTEASF. As DNA, the CDR3 is TGTGCCAGCAGCGTGGCCCAGAACACTGAAGCTTCCTTT. The V and J genes are TRBV9 and TRBJ1-1, with D uncertain. Looked up from germline, CDR1 is SGDLS and CDR2 is YYNGEE. The CDR3 loop spans 13 amino acids.